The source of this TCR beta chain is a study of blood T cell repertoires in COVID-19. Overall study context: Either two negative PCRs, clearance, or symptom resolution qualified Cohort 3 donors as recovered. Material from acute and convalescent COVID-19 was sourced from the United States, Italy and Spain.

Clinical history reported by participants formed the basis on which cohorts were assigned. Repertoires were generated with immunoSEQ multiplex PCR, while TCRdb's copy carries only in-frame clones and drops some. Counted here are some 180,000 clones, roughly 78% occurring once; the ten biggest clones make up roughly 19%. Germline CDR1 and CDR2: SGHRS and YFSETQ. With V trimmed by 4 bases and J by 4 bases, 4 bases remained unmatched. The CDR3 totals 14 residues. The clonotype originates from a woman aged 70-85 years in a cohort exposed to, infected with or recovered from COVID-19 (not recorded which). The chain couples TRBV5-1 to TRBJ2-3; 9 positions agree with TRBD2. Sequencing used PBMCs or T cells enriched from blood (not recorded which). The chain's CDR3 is CASSVSGSPDTQYF. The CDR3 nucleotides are TGCGCCAGCAGCGTTAGCGGGAGCCCAGATACGCAGTATTTT. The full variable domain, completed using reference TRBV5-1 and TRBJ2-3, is KAGVTQTPRYLIKTRGQQVTLSCSPISGHRSVSWYQQTPGQGLQFLFEYFSETQRNKGNFPGRFSGRQFSNSRSEMNVSTLELGDSALYLCASSVSGSPDTQYFGPGTRLTVL.